Presented here are 22 T cell receptor beta chains from one specimen sequenced in a study of cytomegalovirus exposure and HLA in healthy donors. PCR used 60 Vbeta primers and 13 Jbeta primers. Profiled with immunoSEQ multiplex PCR; TCRdb holds only in-frame clones, not every one. The top ten clones hold 9.7% of a sample with over 110,000 clones, around 80% of them seen once. Material: PBMCs. These receptors were obtained from a woman aged 60-75 years in good health and CMV-seropositive.

The chain uses TRBV4-3 and TRBJ2-6, with a tentative D call TRBD1 (5 bases). In germline, CDR1 is LGHNA, CDR2 YSLEER. Trimming removed 0 bases at V and 2 bases at J, with 11 bases between. There are 17 residues in the CDR3. In nucleotides, the CDR3 is TGCGCCAGCAGCCAAGAAGACAGTTTTACTGGGGCCAACGTCCTGACTTTC. Translating gives CASSQEDSFTGANVLTF.

The table lists this clone with a few counts. The rearrangement links TRBV4-3 to TRBJ2-1; 11 positions agree with TRBD2. Germline loops: CDR1 LGHNA, CDR2 YSLEER. The J segment lost 7 bases and the V segment lost 0 bases, leaving 8 bases of the junction unmatched. This CDR3 is built from 17 residues. The CDR3 sequence is CASSQDGASGRLNEQFF. The CDR3 DNA sequence: TGCGCCAGCAGCCAAGATGGAGCTAGCGGGAGGTTAAATGAGCAGTTCTTC.

Comment on this clone: Other DNA sequences in the sample encode the same CDR3. The chain is built from TRBV7-9 and TRBJ2-1, with 10 bases identical to TRBD1. Looked up from germline, CDR1 is SEHNR and CDR2 is FQNEAQ (reference sequence). This CDR3 comprises 16 residues. The J segment lost 7 bases and the V segment lost 1 base, leaving 7 bases of the junction unmatched. CDR3 coding DNA: TGTGCCAGCAGCTTAGGAGACAGGGGGCGTAGTAATGAGCAGTTCTTC. Translated, it gives CASSLGDRGRSNEQFF.

V and J are TRBV28 and TRBJ1-4, with 8 nucleotides matching TRBD1. The V gene end was trimmed by 6 bases and the J gene end by 5 bases; junction bases not matched to a gene: 5. CDR1 and CDR2 from the germline V gene are MDHEN and SYDVKM. The CDR3 loop spans 14 amino acids. The CDR3 bases are TGTGCCAGCAGCCGTCGGACAGGGAATGAAAAACTGTTTTTT. It is translated as CASSRRTGNEKLFF. Full variable domain (outside the CDR3, taken from reference TRBV28 and TRBJ1-4): DVKVTQSSRYLVKRTGEKVFLECVQDMDHENMFWYRQDPGLGLRLIYFSYDVKMKEKGDIPEGYSVSREKKERFSLILESASTNQTSMYLCASSRRTGNEKLFFGSGTQLSVL.

This sequence joins TRBV9 and TRBJ2-2; D possibly corresponds to TRBD2 (5 bases). With 0 bases removed from V and 7 bases from J, the gap between germline ends came to 16 bases. Germline V gives CDR1 SGDLS, CDR2 YYNGEE. CDR3 length equals 16 residues. CDR3 region: CASSVGGVGASGELFF. The DNA for the CDR3 is TGTGCCAGCAGCGTAGGGGGAGTAGGCGCTAGCGGGGAGCTGTTTTTT.

There are a few counts of this clone. CDR3 nucleotides: TGTGCCAGCGGGGGACAGGGACCGAGGCCCCAGCATTTT. This gives the protein CASGGQGPRPQHF. The rearrangement joins TRBV28 to TRBJ1-5; the match to TRBD1 covers 9 bases. The ends lost 8 bases at V and 9 bases at J; junction bases unmatched: 8. The germline V gene encodes CDR1 MDHEN and CDR2 SYDVKM. This CDR3 has 13 residues.

The CDR3 reads CASSPIGGNTEAFF. The CDR3 DNA sequence: TGTGCCAGCAGTCCCATTGGGGGCAACACTGAAGCTTTCTTT. The chain recombines TRBV6-5 with TRBJ1-1, with D possibly TRBD1 on 6 matching bases. The CDR3 runs 14 residues. The V gene's germline CDR1 is MNHEY and CDR2 SVGAGI. Trimming removed 5 bases from V and 2 bases from J, with 12 bases in between.

As regards this clone: The junction differs from germline at one of its ends, possibly a read error. V and J are TRBV6-1 and TRBJ1-1; D is perhaps TRBD1 (5 bases). Germline V CDR1 and CDR2: MNHNS, SASEGT. The CDR3 has 14 amino acids. Here the CDR3 reads CASSVPQENTEASF. The CDR3 region has the DNA TGTGCCAGCAGTGTCCCACAGGAAAACACTGAAGCTTCCTTT.

This rearrangement joins TRBV18 to TRBJ2-5; 8 nucleotides match TRBD1. CDR1 KGHSH and CDR2 LQKENI come from the germline V gene. With V trimmed by 2 bases and J by 3 bases, 2 bases remained unmatched. The CDR3 sequence is 14 residues long. CDR3 DNA sequence: TGTGCCAGCTCACCAAGGACAGGGAAAGAGACCCAGTACTTC. Protein sequence: CASSPRTGKETQYF. The whole variable domain, remainder taken from reference TRBV18 and TRBJ2-5, is NAGVMQNPRHLVRRRGQEARLRCSPMKGHSHVYWYRQLPEEGLKFMVYLQKENIIDESGMPKERFSAEFPKEGPSILRIQQVVRGDSAAYFCASSPRTGKETQYFGPGTRLLVL.

The chain is built from TRBV7-2 and TRBJ1-4; 11 bases fit TRBD1. Germline V gives CDR1 SGHTA, CDR2 FQGNSA. V shed 4 bases and J 7 bases; nucleotides not matched to a gene: 5. The CDR3 has 15 amino acids. CDR3 DNA: TGTGCCAGCAGCTACACCGGGACAGGGGGTGAAAAACTGTTTTTT. This sequence encodes CASSYTGTGGEKLFF.

The chain is built from TRBV7-2 and TRBJ2-7; 13 nucleotides line up with TRBD2. The junction had 5 bases not matched to a gene; V was cut back by 6 bases and J by 3 bases. The germline gives CDR1 SGHTA, CDR2 FQGNSA. The CDR3 length is 15 residues. The CDR3 nucleotides read TGTGCCAGCAGGACCGGGACTAGCGGGGACTACGAGCAGTACTTC. Its translation: CASRTGTSGDYEQYF.

The V gene is TRBV11-2, the J gene TRBJ2-3; 7 bases fit TRBD2. The germline CDR1 and CDR2 sequences are SGHAT and FQNNGV. Losses at the gene ends were 5 bases for V and 4 bases for J; bases not matched to a gene: 9. The CDR3 runs to 15 residues. CDR3 bases: TGTGCCAGCAGCCCGACGGGGGGAATGGCAGATACGCAGTATTTT. Residues: CASSPTGGMADTQYF.

As for this clone: At the DNA level, this CDR3 is encoded by other sequences in the same sample as well. This chain uses TRBV30 with TRBJ2-7, with unresolved D. The germline V gene has CDR1 GTSNPN and CDR2 SVGIG (reference sequence). CDR3 length equals 13 residues. The ends were cut back, 4 bases at V and 0 bases at J, with 10 bases in the middle. The CDR3 protein is CAWIRRGSYEQYF. The CDR3 DNA is TGTGCCTGGATTAGGCGCGGCTCCTACGAGCAGTACTTC.

This sequence joins TRBV27 and TRBJ2-5, with D perhaps TRBD2 (5 bases). The CDR3 has 14 amino acids. Trimming removed 4 bases from V and 4 bases from J, with 13 bases in between. CDR1 and CDR2 from the germline V gene are MNHEY and SMNVEV (reference sequence). The CDR3 DNA is TGTGCCAGCAGTTCATTGGTAGGAGGAGAGACCCAGTACTTC. Translated: CASSSLVGGETQYF.

The rearrangement uses TRBV30 and TRBJ1-3; D is ambiguous. Trimming cost V 5 bases and J 2 bases, with 7 bases left between them. Per the germline V gene, CDR1 is GTSNPN and CDR2 is SVGIG (reference sequence). The CDR3 has 12 residues. The CDR3 DNA reads as TGTGCCTGGCGCGGGACTGGAAACACCATATATTTT. This codes for CAWRGTGNTIYF.

The rearrangement links TRBV28 to TRBJ2-6; TRBD2 matches at 8 bases. J gave up 2 bases and V 5 bases, and 8 bases lay outside the gene matches. CDR1 MDHEN and CDR2 SYDVKM come from the germline V gene. This CDR3 has 17 amino acids. The CDR3 reads CASSPHGGGAGANVLTF. In nucleotides, the CDR3 is TGTGCCAGCAGTCCCCACGGGGGGGGCGCTGGGGCCAACGTCCTGACTTTC.

The genes are TRBV11-2 and TRBJ2-1, with TRBD2 matching 9 bases. J gave up 3 bases and V 7 bases, and 10 bases lay outside the gene matches. The CDR3 has 16 residues. Germline CDR1 is SGHAT and CDR2 is FQNNGV. As DNA, the CDR3 is TGTGCCAGCACCGGACGGAAGCGGGAGGACTACAATGAGCAGTTCTTC. The encoded protein is CASTGRKREDYNEQFF.

The chain recombines TRBV5-1 with TRBJ1-1; D perhaps matches TRBD1 (5 bases). Deletions cut 7 bases from V and 0 bases from J, with 13 bases between. Germline CDR1 is SGHRS and CDR2 is YFSETQ. The CDR3 totals 14 residues. The CDR3 DNA reads as TGCGCCAGCCCCGGGCGGACACTGAACACTGAAGCTTTCTTT. This translates into CASPGRTLNTEAFF.

The chain carries TRBV19 and TRBJ2-3; D perhaps matches TRBD2 (5 bases). This CDR3 is built from 18 residues. V was clipped by 2 bases and J by 1 base, with 19 bases between them. Germline V CDR1 and CDR2: LNHDA, SQIVND (reference sequence). The CDR3 region is CASSIPRSAEAGTDTQYF. DNA for the CDR3: TGTGCCAGTAGTATACCCCGATCAGCGGAGGCCGGCACAGATACGCAGTATTTT.

The gene calls are TRBV27 and TRBJ2-5, with 8 bases aligning to TRBD2. J lost 4 bases, V lost 5 bases, and 12 bases had no gene match. The CDR3 is 16 residues long. The V gene's germline CDR1 is MNHEY and CDR2 SMNVEV (reference sequence). This chain's CDR3 is CASSIRSGGAAETQYF. In DNA form, the CDR3 reads TGTGCCAGCAGTATACGATCCGGGGGGGCCGCAGAGACCCAGTACTTC.

The V gene is TRBV7-2, the J gene TRBJ2-1; maybe TRBD1 (5 bases). The ends were cut back, 4 bases at V and 2 bases at J, with 12 bases in the middle. The CDR3 consists of 15 residues. Germline CDR1 and CDR2: SGHTA and FQGNSA. CDR3 DNA sequence: TGTGCCAGCAGCTCGACAGCTGGCCCCTACAATGAGCAGTTCTTC. Its protein product is CASSSTAGPYNEQFF.

The chain has TRBV11-3 and TRBJ1-3, with a tentative D call TRBD1 (5 bases). The length of the CDR3 is 13 residues. In germline, CDR1 is SGHNT, CDR2 YENEEA. V was clipped by 3 bases and J by 10 bases, with 13 bases between them. In DNA, the CDR3 is TGTGCCAGCAGCTTGGGGCGGGGACGGACCATATATTTT. Translated: CASSLGRGRTIYF.